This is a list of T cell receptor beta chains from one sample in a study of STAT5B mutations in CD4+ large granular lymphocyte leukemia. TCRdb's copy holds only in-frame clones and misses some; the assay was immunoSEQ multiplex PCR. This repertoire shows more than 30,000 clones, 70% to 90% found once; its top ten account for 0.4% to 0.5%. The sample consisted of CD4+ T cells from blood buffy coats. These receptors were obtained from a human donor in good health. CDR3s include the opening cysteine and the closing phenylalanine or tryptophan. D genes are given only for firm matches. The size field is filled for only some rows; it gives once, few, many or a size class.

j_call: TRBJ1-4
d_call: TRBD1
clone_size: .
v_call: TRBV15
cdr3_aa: CATSRDPTGAREKLFF
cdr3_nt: TGTGCCACCAGCAGAGACCCGACAGGGGCCAGGGAAAAACTGTTTTTT

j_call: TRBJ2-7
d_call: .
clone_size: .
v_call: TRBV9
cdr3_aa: CASSVGGGTTYEQYF
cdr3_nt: TGTGCCAGCAGCGTCGGGGGAGGCACCACCTACGAGCAGTACTTC

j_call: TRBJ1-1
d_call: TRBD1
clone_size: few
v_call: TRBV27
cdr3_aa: CASSFGTANTEAFF
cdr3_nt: TGTGCCAGCAGTTTTGGGACAGCGAACACTGAAGCTTTCTTT

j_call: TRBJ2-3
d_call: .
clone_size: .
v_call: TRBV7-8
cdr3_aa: CASSLVRGRTTDTQYF
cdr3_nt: TGTGCCAGCAGCTTAGTCCGGGGGAGAACCACAGATACGCAGTATTTT

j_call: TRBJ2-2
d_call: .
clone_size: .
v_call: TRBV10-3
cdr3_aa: CAISGGTGGWNTGELFF
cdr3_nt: TGTGCCATCAGTGGGGGGACCGGAGGTTGGAACACCGGGGAGCTGTTTTTT

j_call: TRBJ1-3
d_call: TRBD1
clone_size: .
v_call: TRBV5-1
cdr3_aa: CASSRRTGDGNTIYF
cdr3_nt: TGCGCCAGCAGCAGGCGGACAGGGGATGGCAACACCATATATTTT

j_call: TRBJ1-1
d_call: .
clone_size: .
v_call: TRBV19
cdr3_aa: CATLGSHTEAFF
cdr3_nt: TGTGCCACCCTAGGATCGCACACTGAAGCTTTCTTT

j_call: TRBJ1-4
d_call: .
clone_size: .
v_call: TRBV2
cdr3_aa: CASSDPPHEKLFF
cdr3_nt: TGTGCCAGCAGTGACCCTCCCCATGAAAAACTGTTTTTT

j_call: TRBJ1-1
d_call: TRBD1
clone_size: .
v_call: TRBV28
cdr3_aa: CATRGGTPNTEAFF
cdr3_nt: TGTGCCACCAGGGGGGGGACTCCGAACACTGAAGCTTTCTTT

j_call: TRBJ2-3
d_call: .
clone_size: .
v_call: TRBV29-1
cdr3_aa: CSYGTTSTDTQYF
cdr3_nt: TGCAGCTATGGGACAACTAGCACAGATACGCAGTATTTT

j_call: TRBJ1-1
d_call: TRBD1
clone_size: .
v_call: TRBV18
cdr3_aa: CASSPTGRTEAFF
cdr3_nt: TGTGCCAGCTCCCCGACAGGGAGAACTGAAGCTTTCTTT

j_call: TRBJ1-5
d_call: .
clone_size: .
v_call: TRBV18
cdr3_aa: CASSPRRNQPQHF
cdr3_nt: TGTGCCAGCTCACCACGGCGGAATCAGCCCCAGCATTTT

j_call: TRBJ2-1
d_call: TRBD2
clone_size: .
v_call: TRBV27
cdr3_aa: CASSSPSLGTSDYNEQFF
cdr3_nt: TGTGCCAGCAGTTCTCCGTCCCTCGGGACTAGCGACTACAATGAGCAGTTCTTC

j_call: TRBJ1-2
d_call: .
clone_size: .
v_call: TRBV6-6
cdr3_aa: CASQGGGRYGYTF
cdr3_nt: TGTGCCAGCCAAGGGGGGGGCAGGTATGGCTACACCTTC

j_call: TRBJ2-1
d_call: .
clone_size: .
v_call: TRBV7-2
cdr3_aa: CASSPHPSSYNEQFF
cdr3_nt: TGTGCCAGCAGCCCTCACCCAAGCTCCTACAATGAGCAGTTCTTC

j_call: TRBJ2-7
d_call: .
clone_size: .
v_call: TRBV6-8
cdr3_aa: CASSYSLTVSYEQYF
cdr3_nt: TGTGCCAGCAGTTACTCCTTAACAGTCTCCTACGAGCAGTACTTC

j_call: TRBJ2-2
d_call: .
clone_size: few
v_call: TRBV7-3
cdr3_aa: CASSPVQGTGELFF
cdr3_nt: TGTGCCAGCAGCCCAGTCCAGGGCACCGGGGAGCTGTTTTTT

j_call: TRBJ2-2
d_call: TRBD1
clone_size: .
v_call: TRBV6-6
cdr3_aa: CASRGQSNTGELFF
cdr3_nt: TGTGCCAGCAGGGGACAGTCGAACACCGGGGAGCTGTTTTTT

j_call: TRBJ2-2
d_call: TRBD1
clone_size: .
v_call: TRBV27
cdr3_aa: CASSLKPGGQGELFF
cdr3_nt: TGTGCCAGCAGTTTAAAGCCAGGGGGCCAGGGGGAGCTGTTTTTT

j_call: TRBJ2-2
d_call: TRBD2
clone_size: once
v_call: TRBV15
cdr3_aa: CATSRDGESGRSGTGELFF
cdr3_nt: TGTGCCACCAGCAGAGATGGTGAAAGCGGGAGGTCGGGAACCGGGGAGCTGTTTTTT

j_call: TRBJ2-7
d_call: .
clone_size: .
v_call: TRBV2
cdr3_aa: CASIHEGPYEQYF
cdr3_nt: TGTGCCAGCATCCACGAGGGTCCCTACGAGCAGTACTTC

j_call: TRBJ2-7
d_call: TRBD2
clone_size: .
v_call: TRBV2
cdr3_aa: CASSGPGTSGRAYYEQYF
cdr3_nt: TGTGCCAGCAGTGGTCCCGGGACTAGCGGGAGGGCCTACTACGAGCAGTACTTC

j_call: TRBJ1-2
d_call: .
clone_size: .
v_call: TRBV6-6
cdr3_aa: CASSYSRGQNGGYTF
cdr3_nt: TGTGCCAGCAGTTACTCGAGAGGCCAAAACGGTGGCTACACCTTC

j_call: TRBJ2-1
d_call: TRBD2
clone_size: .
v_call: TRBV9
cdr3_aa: CASSADPGLAGLNEQFF
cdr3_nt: TGTGCCAGCAGCGCAGATCCGGGACTAGCGGGACTCAATGAGCAGTTCTTC

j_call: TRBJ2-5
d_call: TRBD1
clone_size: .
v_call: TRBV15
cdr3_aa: CATSRDVGQGLETQYF
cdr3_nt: TGTGCCACCAGCAGAGACGTGGGACAGGGCCTGGAGACCCAGTACTTC

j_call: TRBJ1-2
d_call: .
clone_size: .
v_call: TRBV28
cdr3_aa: CASSLRVGGYTF
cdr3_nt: TGTGCCAGCAGTTTAAGGGTGGGTGGCTACACCTTC

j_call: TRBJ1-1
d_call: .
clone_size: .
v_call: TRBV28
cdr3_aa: CASSLGREGRPNTEAFF
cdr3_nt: TGTGCCAGCAGTTTAGGGCGGGAGGGGCGGCCGAACACTGAAGCTTTCTTT

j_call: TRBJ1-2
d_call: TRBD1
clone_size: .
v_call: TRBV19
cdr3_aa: CASTSTGSRGYTF
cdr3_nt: TGTGCCAGTACCTCGACAGGGTCCCGTGGCTACACCTTC

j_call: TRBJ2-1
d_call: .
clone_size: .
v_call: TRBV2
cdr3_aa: CASSDRLPGFGQFF
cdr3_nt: TGTGCCAGCAGTGATAGGCTTCCTGGATTTGGACAGTTCTTC

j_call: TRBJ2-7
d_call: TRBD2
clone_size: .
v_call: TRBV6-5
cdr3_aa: CASSTGLARSYEQYF
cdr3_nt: TGTGCCAGCAGTACAGGACTAGCGCGCTCCTACGAGCAGTACTTC

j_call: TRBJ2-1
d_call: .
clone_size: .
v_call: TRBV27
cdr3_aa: CASSLEWGSYNEQFF
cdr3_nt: TGTGCCAGCAGTTTAGAATGGGGGTCCTACAATGAGCAGTTCTTC

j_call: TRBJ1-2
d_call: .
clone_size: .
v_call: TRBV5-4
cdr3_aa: CASSLGTENYGYTF
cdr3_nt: TGTGCCAGCAGCTTGGGGACAGAGAACTATGGCTACACCTTC

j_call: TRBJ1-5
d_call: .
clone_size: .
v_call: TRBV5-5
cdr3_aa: CASSLLWDQPQHF
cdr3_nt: TGTGCCAGCAGCTTGTTGTGGGATCAGCCCCAGCATTTT

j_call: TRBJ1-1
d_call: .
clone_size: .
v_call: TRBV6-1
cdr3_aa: CANRAAGGTEAFF
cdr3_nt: TGTGCCAACAGGGCGGCGGGAGGAACTGAAGCTTTCTTT

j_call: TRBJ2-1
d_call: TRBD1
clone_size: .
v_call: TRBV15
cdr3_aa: CATSRVTGNSRGNEQFF
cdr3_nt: TGTGCCACCAGCAGAGTGACAGGGAATTCCCGTGGCAATGAGCAGTTCTTC

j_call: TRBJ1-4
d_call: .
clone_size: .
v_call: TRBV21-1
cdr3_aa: CASSKDKGQGEKLFF
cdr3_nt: TGTGCCAGCAGCAAAGATAAAGGACAGGGTGAAAAACTGTTTTTT

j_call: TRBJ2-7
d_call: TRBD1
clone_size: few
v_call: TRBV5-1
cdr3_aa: CASSSLPGQSSYEQYF
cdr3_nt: TGCGCCAGCAGCTCCCTACCGGGACAGAGCTCCTACGAGCAGTACTTC

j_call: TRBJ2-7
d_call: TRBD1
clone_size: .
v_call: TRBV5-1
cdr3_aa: CASSLVGGTGVYEQYF
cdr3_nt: TGCGCCAGCAGCTTGGTAGGCGGGACAGGGGTTTACGAGCAGTACTTC

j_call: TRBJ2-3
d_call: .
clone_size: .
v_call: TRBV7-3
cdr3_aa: CASSLTGSSTDTQYF
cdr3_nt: TGTGCCAGCAGCTTAACGGGGAGCAGCACAGATACGCAGTATTTT

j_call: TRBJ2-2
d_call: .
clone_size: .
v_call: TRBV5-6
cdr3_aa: CASSFIGGTGELFF
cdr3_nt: TGTGCCAGCAGCTTTATCGGGGGCACCGGGGAGCTGTTTTTT

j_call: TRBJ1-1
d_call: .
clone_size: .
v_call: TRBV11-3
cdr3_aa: CASSSYSPSNTEAFF
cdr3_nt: TGTGCCAGCAGCTCCTACAGCCCATCGAACACTGAAGCTTTCTTT

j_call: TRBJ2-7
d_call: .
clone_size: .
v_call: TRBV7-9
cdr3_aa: CASSPGSDEQYF
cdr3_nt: TGTGCCAGCAGCCCGGGGTCAGACGAGCAGTACTTC

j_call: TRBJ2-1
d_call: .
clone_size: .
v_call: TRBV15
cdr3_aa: CATSRVAGTAYNEQFF
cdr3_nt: TGTGCCACCAGCAGAGTCGCAGGGACGGCCTACAATGAGCAGTTCTTC

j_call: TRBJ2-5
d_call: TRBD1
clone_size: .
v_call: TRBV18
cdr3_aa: CASGDRQETQYF
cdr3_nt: TGTGCCAGCGGGGACAGGCAAGAGACCCAGTACTTC

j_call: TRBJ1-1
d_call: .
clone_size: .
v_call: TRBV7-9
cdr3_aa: CASSLEGVNTEAFF
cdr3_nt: TGTGCCAGCAGCTTAGAAGGTGTGAACACTGAAGCTTTCTTT

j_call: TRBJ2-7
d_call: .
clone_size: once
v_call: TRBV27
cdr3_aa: CASSEYERGYEQYF
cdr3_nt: TGTGCCAGCAGTGAATATGAGAGGGGCTACGAGCAGTACTTC

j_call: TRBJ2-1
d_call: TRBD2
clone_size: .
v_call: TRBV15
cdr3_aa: CATSRVRTSGYNEQFF
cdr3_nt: TGTGCCACCAGCAGAGTCCGAACTAGCGGATACAATGAGCAGTTCTTC

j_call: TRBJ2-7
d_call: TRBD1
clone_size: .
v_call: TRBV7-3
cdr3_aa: CASSPTQGAVGEQYF
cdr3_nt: TGTGCCAGCAGCCCAACCCAGGGGGCCGTGGGGGAGCAGTACTTC

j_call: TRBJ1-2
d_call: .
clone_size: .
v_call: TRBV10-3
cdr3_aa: CAISSTGANYGYTF
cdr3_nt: TGTGCCATCAGCTCGACAGGCGCAAACTATGGCTACACCTTC

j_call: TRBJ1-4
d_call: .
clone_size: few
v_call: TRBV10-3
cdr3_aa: CAISESGEKLFF
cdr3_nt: TGTGCCATCAGTGAGTCTGGTGAAAAACTGTTTTTT

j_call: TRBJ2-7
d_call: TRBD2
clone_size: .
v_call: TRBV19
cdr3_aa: CASSSRDSFQVSGRAGSYEQYF
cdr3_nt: TGTGCCAGTAGTTCCCGGGACAGCTTTCAAGTCAGCGGGAGGGCGGGCTCCTACGAGCAGTACTTC

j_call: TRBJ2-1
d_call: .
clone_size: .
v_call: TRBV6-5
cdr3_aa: CASSRGTVSYNEQFF
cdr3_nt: TGTGCCAGCAGTCGCGGGACAGTATCCTACAATGAGCAGTTCTTC

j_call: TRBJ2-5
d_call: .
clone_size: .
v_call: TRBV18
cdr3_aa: CASSPGLGLETQYF
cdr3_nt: TGTGCCAGCTCACCGGGACTGGGTCTAGAGACCCAGTACTTC

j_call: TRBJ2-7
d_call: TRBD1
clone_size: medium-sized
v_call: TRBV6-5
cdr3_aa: CASSRTGFRPYEQYF
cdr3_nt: TGTGCCAGCAGTCGGACAGGGTTCAGGCCCTACGAGCAGTACTTC

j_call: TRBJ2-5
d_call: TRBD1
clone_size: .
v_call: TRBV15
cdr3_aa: CATSRDRDRGAETQYF
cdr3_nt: TGTGCCACCAGCAGAGACCGGGACAGAGGGGCGGAGACCCAGTACTTC